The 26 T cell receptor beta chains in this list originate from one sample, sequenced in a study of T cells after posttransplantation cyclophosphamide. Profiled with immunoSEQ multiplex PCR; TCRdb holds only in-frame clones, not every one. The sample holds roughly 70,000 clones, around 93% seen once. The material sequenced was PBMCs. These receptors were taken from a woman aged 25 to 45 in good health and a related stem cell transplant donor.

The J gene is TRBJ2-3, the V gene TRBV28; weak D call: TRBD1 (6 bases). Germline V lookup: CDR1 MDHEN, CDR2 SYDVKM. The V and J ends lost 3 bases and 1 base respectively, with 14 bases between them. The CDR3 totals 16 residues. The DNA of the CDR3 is TGTGCCAGCAGTTTCGGACAGCCCGGCGGCACAGATACGCAGTATTTT. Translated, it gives CASSFGQPGGTDTQYF.

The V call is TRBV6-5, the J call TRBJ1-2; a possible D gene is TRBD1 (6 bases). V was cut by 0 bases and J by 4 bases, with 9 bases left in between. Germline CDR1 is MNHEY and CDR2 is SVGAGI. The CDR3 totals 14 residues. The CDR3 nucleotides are TGTGCCAGCAGTTACTCGCAGGGGCGCTATGGCTACACCTTC. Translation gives CASSYSQGRYGYTF.

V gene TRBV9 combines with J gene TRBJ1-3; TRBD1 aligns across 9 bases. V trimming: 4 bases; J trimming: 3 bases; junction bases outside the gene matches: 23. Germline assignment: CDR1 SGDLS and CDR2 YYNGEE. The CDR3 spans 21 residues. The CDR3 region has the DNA TGTGCCAGCAGCCCCCGGACAGGGGTTTTCCCATCTCTCTTTAGTGGAAACACCATATATTTT. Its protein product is CASSPRTGVFPSLFSGNTIYF.

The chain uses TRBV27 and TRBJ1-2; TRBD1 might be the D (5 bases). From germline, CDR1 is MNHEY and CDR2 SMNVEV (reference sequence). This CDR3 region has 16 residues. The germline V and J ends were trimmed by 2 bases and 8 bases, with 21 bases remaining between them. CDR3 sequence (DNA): TGTGCCAGCAGTTTAAATATTCAGGGCCTTACAGAGGGCTACACCTTC. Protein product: CASSLNIQGLTEGYTF.

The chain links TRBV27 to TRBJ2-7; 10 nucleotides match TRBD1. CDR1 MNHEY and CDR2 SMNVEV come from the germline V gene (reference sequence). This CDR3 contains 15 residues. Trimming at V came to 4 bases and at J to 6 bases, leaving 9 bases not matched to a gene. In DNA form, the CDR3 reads TGTGCCAGCAGTTCCGACAGGGGGCTACGTGGCGAGCAGTACTTC. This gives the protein CASSSDRGLRGEQYF.

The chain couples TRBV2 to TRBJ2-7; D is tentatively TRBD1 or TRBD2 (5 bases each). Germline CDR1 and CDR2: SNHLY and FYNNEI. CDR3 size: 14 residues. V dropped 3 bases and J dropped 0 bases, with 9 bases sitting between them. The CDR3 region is CASSDWGSSYEQYF. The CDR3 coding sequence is TGTGCCAGCAGTGACTGGGGGAGCTCCTACGAGCAGTACTTC.

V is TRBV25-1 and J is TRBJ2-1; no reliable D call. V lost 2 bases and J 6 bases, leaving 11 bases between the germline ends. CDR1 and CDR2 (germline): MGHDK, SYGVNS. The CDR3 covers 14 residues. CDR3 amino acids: CASSEDRVPNEQFF. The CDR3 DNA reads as TGTGCCAGCAGTGAAGACCGGGTTCCCAATGAGCAGTTCTTC.

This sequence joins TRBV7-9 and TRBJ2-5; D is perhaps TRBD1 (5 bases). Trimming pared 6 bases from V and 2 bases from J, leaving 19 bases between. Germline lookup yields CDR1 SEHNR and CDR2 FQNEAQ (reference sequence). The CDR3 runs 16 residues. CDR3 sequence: CASSKLSRTKQETQYF. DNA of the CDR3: TGTGCCAGCAGTAAACTCTCCCGGACAAAACAAGAGACCCAGTACTTC. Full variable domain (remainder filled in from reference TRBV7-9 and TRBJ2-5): DTGVSQNPRHKITKRGQNVTFRCDPISEHNRLYWYRQTLGQGPEFLTYFQNEAQLEKSRLLSDRFSAERPKGSFSTLEIQRTEQGDSAMYLCASSKLSRTKQETQYFGPGTRLLVL.

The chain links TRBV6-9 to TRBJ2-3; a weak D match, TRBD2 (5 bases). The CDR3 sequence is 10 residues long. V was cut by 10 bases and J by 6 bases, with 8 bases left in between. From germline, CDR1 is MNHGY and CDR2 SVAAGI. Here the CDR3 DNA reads TGTGCCATACCGGGGGATACGCAGTATTTT. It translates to CAIPGDTQYF.

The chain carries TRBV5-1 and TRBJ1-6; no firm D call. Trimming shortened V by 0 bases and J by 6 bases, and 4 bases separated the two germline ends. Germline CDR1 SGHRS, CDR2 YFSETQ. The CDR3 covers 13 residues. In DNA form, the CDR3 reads TGCGCCAGCAGCTTGGACAGTAATTCACCCCTCCACTTT. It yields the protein CASSLDSNSPLHF.

CDR3 nucleotides: TGTGCCAGCAGCTATAATTGGGGGGCTTATCAGCCCCAGCATTTT. It translates to CASSYNWGAYQPQHF. The chain has TRBV6-6 and TRBJ1-5; tentatively, D is TRBD1 (6 bases). V lost 6 bases, J lost 5 bases, and 17 bases lay in between. This CDR3 comprises 15 residues. Germline loops: CDR1 MNHNY, CDR2 SVGAGI (reference sequence).

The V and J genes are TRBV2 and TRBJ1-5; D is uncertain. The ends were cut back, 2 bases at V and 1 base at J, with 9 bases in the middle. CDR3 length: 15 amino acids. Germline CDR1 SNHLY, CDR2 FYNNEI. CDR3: CASSEMVGSNQPQHF. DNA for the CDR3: TGTGCCAGCAGTGAAATGGTCGGGAGCAATCAGCCCCAGCATTTT.

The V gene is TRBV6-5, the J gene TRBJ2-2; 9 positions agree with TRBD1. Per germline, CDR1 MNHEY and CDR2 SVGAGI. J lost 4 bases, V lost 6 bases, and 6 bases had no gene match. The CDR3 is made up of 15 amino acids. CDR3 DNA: TGTGCCAGCAGGTCGGGACAGGGCCTCACCGGGGAGCTGTTTTTT. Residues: CASRSGQGLTGELFF.

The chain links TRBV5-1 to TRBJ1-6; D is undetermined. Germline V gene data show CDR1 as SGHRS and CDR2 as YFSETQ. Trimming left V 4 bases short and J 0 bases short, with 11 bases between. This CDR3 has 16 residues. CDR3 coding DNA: TGCGCCAGCAGCGGGGAAACGAGCTCCTATAATTCACCCCTCCACTTT. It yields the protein CASSGETSSYNSPLHF.

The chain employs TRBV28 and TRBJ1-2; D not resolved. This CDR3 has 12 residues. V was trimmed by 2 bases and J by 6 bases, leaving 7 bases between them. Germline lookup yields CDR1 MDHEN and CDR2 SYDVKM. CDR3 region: CASSLNKDGYTF. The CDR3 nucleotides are TGTGCCAGCAGTTTAAATAAGGATGGCTACACCTTC.

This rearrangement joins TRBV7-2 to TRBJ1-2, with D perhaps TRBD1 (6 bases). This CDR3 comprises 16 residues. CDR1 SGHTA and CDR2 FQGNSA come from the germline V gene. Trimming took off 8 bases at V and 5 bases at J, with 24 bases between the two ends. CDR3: CASSRGPEAGMYGYTF. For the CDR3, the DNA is TGTGCCAGCTCCCGGGGGCCTGAAGCTGGCATGTATGGCTACACCTTC.

CDR3 in amino acids: CASSQDGRPQETQYF. Here the CDR3 DNA reads TGCGCCAGCAGCCAAGACGGACGGCCCCAAGAGACCCAGTACTTC. The chain couples TRBV4-3 to TRBJ2-7; D gene unclear. The DNA end is more similar to TRBJ2-5, so the J call may be wrong. The germline gives CDR1 LGHNA, CDR2 YSLEER. The CDR3 spans 15 residues.

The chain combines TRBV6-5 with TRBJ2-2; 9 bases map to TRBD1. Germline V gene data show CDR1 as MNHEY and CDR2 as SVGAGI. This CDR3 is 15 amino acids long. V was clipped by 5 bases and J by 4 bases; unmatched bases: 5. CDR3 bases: TGTGCCAGCAGTCAGAACAGGGGGCCCACCGGGGAGCTGTTTTTT. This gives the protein CASSQNRGPTGELFF.

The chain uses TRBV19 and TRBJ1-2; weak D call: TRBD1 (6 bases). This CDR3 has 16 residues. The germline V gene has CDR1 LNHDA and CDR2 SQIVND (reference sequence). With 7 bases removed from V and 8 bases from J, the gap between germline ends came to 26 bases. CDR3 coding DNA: TGTGCCAGTACACATCCGACGACAGGACCCGAGAGGGGCTACACCTTC. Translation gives CASTHPTTGPERGYTF.

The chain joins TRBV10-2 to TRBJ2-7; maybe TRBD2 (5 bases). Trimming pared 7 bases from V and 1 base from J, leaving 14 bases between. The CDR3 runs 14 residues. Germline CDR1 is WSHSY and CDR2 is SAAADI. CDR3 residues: CASIQPGSSYEQYF. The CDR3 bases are TGCGCCAGCATACAGCCGGGATCGTCCTACGAGCAGTACTTC.

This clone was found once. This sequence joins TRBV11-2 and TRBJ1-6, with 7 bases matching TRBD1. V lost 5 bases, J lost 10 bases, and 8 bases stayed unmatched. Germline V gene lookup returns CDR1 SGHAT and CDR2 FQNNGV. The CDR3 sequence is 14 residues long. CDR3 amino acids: CASSPRQGESPLHF. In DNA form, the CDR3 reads TGTGCCAGCAGCCCACGACAGGGCGAGTCACCCCTCCACTTT.

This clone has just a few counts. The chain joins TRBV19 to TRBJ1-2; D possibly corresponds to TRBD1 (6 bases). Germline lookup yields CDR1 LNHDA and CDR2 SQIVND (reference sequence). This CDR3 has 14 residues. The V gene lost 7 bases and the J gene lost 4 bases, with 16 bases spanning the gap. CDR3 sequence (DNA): TGTGCCAGTACCAAAGGGGCCAGGGGCTATGGCTACACCTTC. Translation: CASTKGARGYGYTF.

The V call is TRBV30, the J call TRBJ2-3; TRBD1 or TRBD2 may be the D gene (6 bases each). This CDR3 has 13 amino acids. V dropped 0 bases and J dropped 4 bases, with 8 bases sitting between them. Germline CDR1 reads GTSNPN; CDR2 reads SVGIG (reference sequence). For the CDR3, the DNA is TGTGCCTGGAGTGTGGGGGGCCCAGATACGCAGTATTTT. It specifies CAWSVGGPDTQYF.

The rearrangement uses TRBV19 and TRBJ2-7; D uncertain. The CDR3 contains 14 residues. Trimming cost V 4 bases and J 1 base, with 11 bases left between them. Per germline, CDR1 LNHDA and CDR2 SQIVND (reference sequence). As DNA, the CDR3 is TGTGCCAGTAGTAATGGCTTTCAATCCTACGAGCAGTACTTC. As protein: CASSNGFQSYEQYF.

The CDR3 reads CASSQELGGQSYNEQFF. The CDR3, as DNA: TGTGCCAGCAGCCAAGAATTGGGGGGCCAATCCTACAATGAGCAGTTCTTC. This chain connects TRBV4-2 to TRBJ2-1, with D perhaps assigned TRBD1 or TRBD2 (6 bases each). This CDR3 has 17 amino acids. V was clipped by 0 bases and J by 1 base, with 13 bases between them. Germline V lookup: CDR1 LGHNA, CDR2 YNFKEQ.

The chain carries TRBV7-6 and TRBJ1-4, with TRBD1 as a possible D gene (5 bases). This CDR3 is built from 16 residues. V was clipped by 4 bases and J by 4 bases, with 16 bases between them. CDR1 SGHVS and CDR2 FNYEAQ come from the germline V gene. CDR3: CASSSLTGTYNEKLFF. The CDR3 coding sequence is TGTGCCAGCAGCTCACTTACCGGGACCTATAATGAAAAACTGTTTTTT.